The rows below give T cell receptor beta chains drawn from one sample of a study of control samples from healthy donors and cancer patients. Produced via immunoSEQ multiplex PCR; TCRdb's table is partial and in-frame only. The data show about 150,000 clones, with about 94% seen just once and roughly 0.64% held by the top ten. The sample comprised blood. These receptors originate from a woman aged 25-40 years in good health. Each CDR3 is given with its conserved first and last residue. A D gene is named only where the DNA matches it firmly. Not all rows give a size; the values are once, few, many and, for expanded clones, a class.

CDR3 | DNA | size | J | V | D
CASSLGSDWRDEQFF | TGTGCCAGCAGCTTAGGCTCCGACTGGCGGGATGAGCAGTTCTTC | . | TRBJ2-1 | TRBV11-2 | .
CASSQDLGPVRSQHF | TGTGCCAGCAGCCAAGATCTAGGCCCAGTCAGGTCCCAGCATTTT | once | TRBJ1-5 | TRBV3-1/TRBV3-2 | .
CASSYSFSREWVDEQYF | TGTGCCAGCAGTTACTCCTTTTCCAGGGAGTGGGTTGACGAGCAGTACTTC | . | TRBJ2-7 | TRBV6-2/TRBV6-3 | .
CASSSGQTSQKPQHF | TGTGCCAGCAGCTCGGGACAGACCTCCCAAAAGCCCCAGCATTTT | . | TRBJ1-5 | TRBV28 | TRBD1
CAWSALQDGNGYTF | TGTGCCTGGAGCGCGCTACAGGACGGGAATGGCTACACCTTC | once | TRBJ1-2 | TRBV30 | .
CASHSKGGEDTQYF | TGCGCCAGCCATTCGAAAGGGGGCGAAGATACGCAGTATTTT | . | TRBJ2-3 | TRBV5-1 | TRBD1
CASSSPGAGGLTQYF | TGTGCCAGCAGTTCCCCCGGGGCGGGAGGGCTGACCCAGTACTTC | . | TRBJ2-5 | TRBV6-1 | TRBD2
CASSSRDRSSYNEQFF | TGTGCCAGCAGTTCCCGGGACAGGAGCTCCTACAATGAGCAGTTCTTC | . | TRBJ2-1 | TRBV6-5 | TRBD1
CASSFLGSGYEQYF | TGTGCCAGCAGTTTTCTTGGGAGCGGCTACGAGCAGTACTTC | . | TRBJ2-7 | TRBV27 | .
CASSYDSDGAQYF | TGTGCCAGCAGCTACGACTCGGACGGGGCGCAGTATTTT | . | TRBJ2-3 | TRBV11-3 | .
CASSLAGGWTGELFF | TGTGCCAGCAGCTTAGCGGGAGGCTGGACCGGGGAGCTGTTTTTT | . | TRBJ2-2 | TRBV27 | TRBD2
CASSRGFNEKLFF | TGTGCCAGCAGCCGGGGCTTTAATGAAAAACTGTTTTTT | . | TRBJ1-4 | TRBV7-9 | .
CASSPAVGQGVDEQYF | TGTGCCAGCAGCCCGGCCGTAGGACAGGGGGTCGACGAGCAGTACTTC | . | TRBJ2-7 | TRBV5-4 | TRBD1
CASSLVPAPPSTDTQYF | TGTGCCAGCAGCTTAGTCCCGGCCCCCCCCAGCACAGATACGCAGTATTTT | . | TRBJ2-3 | TRBV7-9 | .
CASSHGTDGSYNSPLHF | TGTGCCAGCAGCCACGGAACAGACGGAAGCTATAATTCACCCCTCCACTTT | . | TRBJ1-6 | TRBV4-2 | .
CASSVQVWGTDTQYF | TGTGCCAGCAGCGTACAGGTTTGGGGCACAGATACGCAGTATTTT | . | TRBJ2-3 | TRBV9 | .
CASSPPTGIGGEQFF | TGTGCCAGCAGCCCGCCCACGGGTATAGGCGGTGAGCAGTTCTTC | . | TRBJ2-1 | TRBV5-4 | .
CASSTGTGTYEQYF | TGTGCCAGCAGCACCGGGACAGGGACCTACGAGCAGTACTTC | once | TRBJ2-7 | TRBV2 | TRBD1
CASGGTGDSNYGYTF | TGTGCCAGCGGCGGGACAGGCGACTCTAACTATGGCTACACCTTC | few | TRBJ1-2 | TRBV6-5 | TRBD1
CASSRGTGGHEQYF | TGCGCCAGCAGCCGGGGGACAGGGGGACACGAGCAGTACTTC | . | TRBJ2-7 | TRBV5-1 | TRBD1
CASSVLAGVADTQYF | TGTGCCAGCAGTGTACTAGCGGGAGTAGCAGATACGCAGTATTTT | . | TRBJ2-3 | TRBV6-4 | TRBD2
CSADRGNTEAFF | TGCAGCGCGGACAGGGGGAACACTGAAGCTTTCTTT | . | TRBJ1-1 | TRBV29-1 | TRBD1
CASSISRTVNTGELFF | TGTGCCAGTAGTATAAGTAGGACAGTAAACACCGGGGAGCTGTTTTTT | . | TRBJ2-2 | TRBV19 | .
CASSSGTVLIAKNIQYF | TGTGCCAGCAGTTCCGGGACAGTTTTAATAGCCAAAAACATTCAGTACTTC | . | TRBJ2-4 | TRBV28 | TRBD1
CASSTRSSGPNTGELFF | TGTGCCAGCAGCACCCGGTCTAGCGGACCGAACACCGGGGAGCTGTTTTTT | once | TRBJ2-2 | TRBV7-9 | TRBD2
CASSPQERQTNIQYF | TGTGCCAGCAGTCCTCAAGAGCGACAGACAAACATTCAGTACTTC | . | TRBJ2-4 | TRBV6-5 | .
CSASLGGNTEAFF | TGCAGTGCTAGTCTGGGGGGAAACACTGAAGCTTTCTTT | . | TRBJ1-1 | TRBV20-1 | .
CATKQGESYGYTF | TGTGCCACCAAACAGGGAGAGTCCTATGGCTACACCTTC | . | TRBJ1-2 | TRBV6-5 | .
CASSLKGTGRSYEQYF | TGTGCCAGCAGCTTGAAGGGGACAGGGAGGTCCTACGAGCAGTACTTC | . | TRBJ2-7 | TRBV5-4 | TRBD1
CASTPRGGRVHNEQFF | TGTGCCAGTACCCCCCGTGGCGGGAGGGTCCACAATGAGCAGTTCTTC | . | TRBJ2-1 | TRBV19 | TRBD2
CASSPPGGGRRNEQFF | TGTGCCAGCAGTCCCCCAGGTGGCGGGAGGAGGAATGAGCAGTTCTTC | . | TRBJ2-1 | TRBV27 | TRBD2
CASSHSSGANVLTF | TGTGCCAGCAGCCATAGCTCTGGGGCCAACGTCCTGACTTTC | . | TRBJ2-6 | TRBV4-2 | .
CATSDLLGTGDQGNEQFF | TGTGCCACCAGTGATTTGCTGGGCACAGGTGACCAGGGAAATGAGCAGTTCTTC | . | TRBJ2-1 | TRBV24-1 | .
CAISDNNLANTGELFF | TGTGCCATCAGTGATAATAACCTCGCGAACACCGGGGAGCTGTTTTTT | . | TRBJ2-2 | TRBV10-3 | .
CASSSRPQGRFDNEQFF | TGTGCCAGCAGCTCAAGACCACAGGGAAGGTTCGACAATGAGCAGTTCTTC | . | TRBJ2-1 | TRBV7-8 | .
CASSLTAGETQYF | TGTGCCAGCAGCTTAACGGCCGGGGAGACCCAGTACTTC | . | TRBJ2-5 | TRBV7-3 | .
CASSYGAASGNTIYF | TGTGCCAGCAGTTACGGGGCCGCCTCTGGAAACACCATATATTTT | . | TRBJ1-3 | TRBV6-5 | .
CASSLGVADTQYF | TGTGCCAGCAGCTTAGGGGTTGCAGATACGCAGTATTTT | . | TRBJ2-3 | TRBV7-2 | .
CASSVLFPLGGADTQYF | TGTGCCAGCAGTGTACTATTCCCCTTGGGGGGGGCAGATACGCAGTATTTT | once | TRBJ2-3 | TRBV2 | TRBD2
CASSLPSNYNEQFF | TGTGCCAGCAGCTTACCTAGCAATTACAATGAGCAGTTCTTC | . | TRBJ2-1 | TRBV11-2 | .
CASSLSGANTEAFF | TGTGCCAGCAGTTTATCCGGGGCGAACACTGAAGCTTTCTTT | . | TRBJ1-1 | TRBV27 | .
CAISDPGLVRGTQYF | TGTGCCATCAGTGATCCGGGACTAGTCAGAGGGACCCAGTACTTC | . | TRBJ2-5 | TRBV10-3 | TRBD2
CASSLSYGYTF | TGTGCCAGCAGTCTCAGTTATGGCTACACCTTC | . | TRBJ1-2 | TRBV12-3/TRBV12-4 | .
CASSQDESGTGIYEQYF | TGCGCCAGCAGCCAAGATGAGTCGGGGACAGGGATCTACGAGCAGTACTTC | . | TRBJ2-7 | TRBV4-1 | TRBD1
CATSRDWGDEQYF | TGTGCCACCAGCAGAGATTGGGGAGACGAGCAGTACTTC | . | TRBJ2-7 | TRBV15 | .
CASSLFTGQSYEQYF | TGTGCCAGCAGCTTATTCACGGGACAGTCCTACGAGCAGTACTTC | . | TRBJ2-7 | TRBV11-2 | TRBD1
CANSRYSYSGANVLTF | TGCGCCAATTCACGGTATAGTTACTCTGGGGCCAACGTCCTGACTTTC | . | TRBJ2-6 | TRBV10-1 | .
CASSPLAGSSYEQYF | TGTGCCAGCAGTCCGCTAGCGGGGAGCTCCTACGAGCAGTACTTC | . | TRBJ2-7 | TRBV6-5 | TRBD2
CASSFIGDNTEAFF | TGTGCCAGCAGTTTCATCGGAGATAACACTGAAGCTTTCTTT | . | TRBJ1-1 | TRBV27 | .
CATSPTRGGSYEQYF | TGTGCCACCAGCCCCACACGGGGCGGGAGTTACGAGCAGTACTTC | . | TRBJ2-7 | TRBV15 | TRBD2
CATSREIRGPGANVLTF | TGTGCCACCAGCAGAGAAATAAGGGGCCCTGGGGCCAACGTCCTGACTTTC | . | TRBJ2-6 | TRBV15 | .
CASSLPGSSRANTGELFF | TGTGCCAGCAGCTTACCAGGGTCGTCCAGAGCTAACACCGGGGAGCTGTTTTTT | . | TRBJ2-2 | TRBV7-8 | .
CASSNAGTGGFF | TGTGCCAGCAGCAACGCCGGGACAGGGGGTTTCTTC | . | TRBJ2-1 | TRBV28 | TRBD1